These 32 T cell receptor beta chains came from one sample sequenced in a study of CD8 T cells in ankylosing spondylitis. TCRdb reanalysed the 5' RACE reads using MiXCR and keeps one entry per CDR3 protein. The table lists approximately 60,000 distinct CDR3 sequences, over 5% of them singletons. The sample consisted of synovial fluid, either unsorted or a sorted T cell fraction (not recorded which). These receptors were taken from a male donor with ankylosing spondylitis.

The V call is TRBV7-6, the J call TRBJ2-1; 11 bases line up with TRBD2. This CDR3 region has 17 residues. With V trimmed by 0 bases and J by 1 base, 2 bases remained unmatched. The V gene's germline CDR1 is SGHVS and CDR2 FNYEAQ. The CDR3 DNA is TGTGCCAGCAGCTTAGCGTCTAGCGGGGGGTCCTACAATGAGCAGTTCTTC. Its protein is CASSLASSGGSYNEQFF.

This clonotype was observed a few times. The chain links TRBV6-1 to TRBJ2-7, with D possibly being TRBD1 (6 bases). V was clipped by 6 bases and J by 2 bases, with 14 bases between them. Germline-derived CDR1 and CDR2 are MNHNS and SASEGT. This CDR3 is built from 14 residues. The CDR3 region is CASRGAWGPYEQYF. Written as DNA, the CDR3 is TGTGCCAGCAGGGGGGCGTGGGGGCCCTACGAGCAGTACTTC.

This clonotype was detected many times. V usage is TRBV19 and J usage is TRBJ1-1; no definite D call. The V end was cut by 6 bases, the J end by 0 bases, with 8 bases between. The CDR3 runs to 13 residues. Germline V lookup: CDR1 LNHDA, CDR2 SQIVND (reference sequence). The CDR3 is CASSPALNTEAFF. The CDR3 DNA follows: TGTGCCAGTAGCCCCGCGTTGAACACTGAAGCTTTCTTT.

The sample holds many counts of this clonotype. The J gene is TRBJ1-4, the V gene TRBV5-1, with unresolved D. Germline assignment: CDR1 SGHRS and CDR2 YFSETQ. Trimming took off 1 base at V and 7 bases at J, with 14 bases between the two ends. This CDR3 comprises 15 residues. The CDR3 reads CASSLLPQEGEKLFF. CDR3 DNA sequence: TGCGCCAGCAGCTTGTTGCCCCAGGAGGGTGAAAAACTGTTTTTT.

The chain joins TRBV7-8 to TRBJ1-3, with unresolved D. Germline-derived CDR1 and CDR2 are SGHVS and FQNEAQ. The CDR3 runs 14 residues. Trimming removed 5 bases from V and 3 bases from J, with 11 bases in between. CDR3 bases: TGTGCCAGCAGCATTCGAGGGATTGGAAACACCATATATTTT. As protein: CASSIRGIGNTIYF. Drawing the rest from reference TRBV7-8 and TRBJ1-3, the complete variable domain is GAGVSQSPRYKVAKRGQDVALRCDPISGHVSLFWYQQALGQGPEFLTYFQNEAQLDKSGLPSDRFFAERPEGSVSTLKIQRTQQEDSAVYLCASSIRGIGNTIYFGEGSWLTVV.

This clonotype was recorded a few times. The V gene is TRBV5-1, the J gene TRBJ2-1; either TRBD1 or TRBD2 may supply D (5 bases each). Germline values: CDR1 SGHRS, CDR2 YFSETQ. Trimming removed 0 bases from V and 14 bases from J, with 15 bases in between. The CDR3 has 13 residues. As DNA, the CDR3 is TGCGCCAGCAGCTTGGAGCATTTGGGGCGGGAGTTCTTC. This gives the protein CASSLEHLGREFF.

This clonotype was recorded many times. The chain is built from TRBV2 and TRBJ2-7; 10 positions agree with TRBD1. After removal of 6 bases from V and 5 bases from J, the junction contained 4 bases not matched to a gene. CDR1 SNHLY and CDR2 FYNNEI come from the germline V gene. This CDR3 spans 13 amino acids. CDR3 amino acids: CASRGQGRDEQYF. The CDR3 DNA follows: TGTGCCAGCAGGGGACAGGGGCGTGACGAGCAGTACTTC.

The chain has TRBV9 and TRBJ1-4; no firm D call. The germline gives CDR1 SGDLS, CDR2 YYNGEE. Deletions cut 2 bases from V and 0 bases from J, with 14 bases between. The CDR3 contains 17 residues. CDR3 amino acids: CASSVGGSIATNEKLFF. In DNA form, the CDR3 reads TGTGCCAGCAGCGTGGGCGGGTCCATAGCAACTAATGAAAAACTGTTTTTT.

In its sample, this clonotype was seen many times. The rearrangement links TRBV9 to TRBJ2-1; tentatively, D is TRBD2 (5 bases). Germline values: CDR1 SGDLS, CDR2 YYNGEE. This CDR3 is built from 16 residues. V was clipped by 0 bases and J by 8 bases, with 18 bases between them. CDR3 loop: CASSVGGWTGWDEQFF. CDR3 in DNA: TGTGCCAGCAGCGTAGGAGGTTGGACGGGGTGGGATGAGCAGTTCTTC. Full variable domain (missing parts from reference TRBV9 and TRBJ2-1): DSGVTQTPKHLITATGQRVTLRCSPRSGDLSVYWYQQSLDQGLQFLIQYYNGEERAKGNILERFSAQQFPDLHSELNLSSLELGDSALYFCASSVGGWTGWDEQFFGPGTRLTVL.

This chain joins TRBV5-4 and TRBJ2-7; TRBD1 matches at 7 bases. V trimming: 4 bases; J trimming: 2 bases; junction bases outside the gene matches: 9. The CDR3 is 15 amino acids. Germline V gene sequence: CDR1 SGHNT, CDR2 YYREEE (reference sequence). The CDR3 coding sequence is TGTGCCAGCAGCGAAGGGACAGCAACTACCTACGAGCAGTACTTC. Translating it yields CASSEGTATTYEQYF. The full variable domain, completed using reference TRBV5-4 and TRBJ2-7, is ETGVTQSPTHLIKTRGQQVTLRCSSQSGHNTVSWYQQALGQGPQFIFQYYREEENGRGNFPPRFSGLQFPNYSSELNVNALELDDSALYLCASSEGTATTYEQYFGPGTRLTVT.

This clonotype was detected many times. The genes are TRBV28 and TRBJ1-1; D gene uncertain. The length of the CDR3 is 14 residues. CDR1 and CDR2 from the germline V gene are MDHEN and SYDVKM. Deletions cut 2 bases from V and 1 base from J, with 8 bases between. The chain's CDR3 is CASSLAETNTEAFF. For the CDR3, the DNA is TGTGCCAGCAGTTTAGCAGAGACGAACACTGAAGCTTTCTTT.

The sample holds many counts of this clonotype. The chain is built from TRBV11-2 and TRBJ1-6, with D possibly matching TRBD1 (6 bases). This CDR3 has 17 residues. V lost 1 base and J lost 10, with 20 bases in between. The V gene's germline CDR1 is SGHAT and CDR2 FQNNGV. In DNA form, the CDR3 reads TGTGCCAGCAGCTTAGTAGTGGGACAAGGGATAGGATCACCCCTCCACTTT. It is translated as CASSLVVGQGIGSPLHF.

This clonotype was seen more than once but under ten times. V gene TRBV10-3 combines with J gene TRBJ1-5; D not resolved. The CDR3 has 16 residues. V lost 0 bases and J lost 0, with 9 bases in between. Germline-derived CDR1 and CDR2 are ENHRY and SYGVKD. The CDR3 reads CAISESLPGSNQPQHF. The CDR3 DNA follows: TGTGCCATCAGTGAGTCGTTGCCTGGTAGCAATCAGCCCCAGCATTTT.

This clonotype was recorded at least ten times. This sequence joins TRBV20-1 and TRBJ2-1; 11 bases align to TRBD2. This CDR3 is 18 amino acids long. The junction had 18 bases not matched to a gene; V was cut back by 4 bases and J by 7 bases. Germline V gives CDR1 DFQATT, CDR2 SNEGSKA (reference sequence). The CDR3 region is CSAITSLAGGGVGNEQFF. The CDR3 bases are TGCAGTGCTATAACGAGTCTAGCGGGAGGCGGAGTGGGGAATGAGCAGTTCTTC.

This clonotype was counted only a few times. The rearrangement uses TRBV10-3 and TRBJ2-1; 9 bases line up with TRBD1. Germline-derived CDR1 and CDR2 are ENHRY and SYGVKD. Losses at the gene ends were 2 bases for V and 9 bases for J; bases not matched to a gene: 8. CDR3 length equals 15 residues. CDR3 coding DNA: TGTGCCATCAGTGAGGGAGGACAGGGGACGAGTGAGCAGTTCTTC. Translating it yields CAISEGGQGTSEQFF.

The rearrangement joins TRBV28 to TRBJ1-6, with 9 bases fitting TRBD1. V shed 6 bases, J shed 6 bases, and the junction held 6 bases outside the gene matches. The CDR3 runs 15 residues. The germline V gene has CDR1 MDHEN and CDR2 SYDVKM. CDR3 nucleotide sequence: TGTGCCAGCAGGAAGACAGGGGGGACTAATTCACCCCTCCACTTT. Translating gives CASRKTGGTNSPLHF.

This clonotype has ten or more counts. The CDR3 reads CSARDSGQAAYEQYF. The CDR3 nucleotides read TGCAGTGCTAGAGATTCGGGACAGGCGGCCTACGAGCAGTACTTC. J is TRBJ2-7 and V is TRBV20-1, with 8 bases lining up with TRBD1. CDR1 and CDR2 (germline): DFQATT, SNEGSKA (reference sequence). The CDR3 runs to 15 residues. V was clipped by 0 bases and J by 2 bases; unmatched bases: 6.

This clonotype was seen once. The chain joins TRBV11-3 to TRBJ2-2, with D unresolved. Trimming took 7 bases from V and 4 from J, leaving 13 bases between them. Germline V gives CDR1 SGHNT, CDR2 YENEEA. CDR3 length: 14 residues. The CDR3, as DNA: TGTGCCAGCACGAGAGGCGCGGTCACCGGGGAGCTGTTTTTT. Protein product: CASTRGAVTGELFF.

In its sample, this clonotype was seen many times. This chain uses TRBV7-2 with TRBJ1-5, with D unclear. Trimming took off 1 base at V and 8 bases at J, with 9 bases between the two ends. The CDR3 sequence is 13 residues long. The germline gives CDR1 SGHTA, CDR2 FQGNSA. The CDR3: CASSLGVWEPQHF. The DNA for the CDR3 is TGTGCCAGCAGCTTAGGTGTCTGGGAGCCCCAGCATTTT.

This clonotype was recorded at least ten times. The chain employs TRBV7-8 and TRBJ2-7; 7 nucleotides line up with TRBD1. Germline CDR1 reads SGHVS; CDR2 reads FQNEAQ. V lost 5 bases to trimming and J lost 9 bases; unmatched junction nucleotides: 4. CDR3 length: 11 residues. The CDR3 bases are TGTGCCAGCAGCGTTACAGGGGCGCAGTACTTC. Protein sequence: CASSVTGAQYF.

The V call is TRBV18, the J call TRBJ1-4, with 9 bases matching TRBD1. CDR3 length: 17 amino acids. Germline CDR1 and CDR2: KGHSH and LQKENI. V shed 2 bases and J 2 bases; nucleotides not matched to a gene: 6. This chain's CDR3 is CASSPRLQGATNEKLFF. In DNA form, the CDR3 reads TGTGCCAGCTCACCAAGACTACAGGGGGCGACTAATGAAAAACTGTTTTTT.

This clonotype was seen ten or more times. J is TRBJ2-4 and V is TRBV11-2; 7 positions agree with TRBD1. This CDR3 spans 14 amino acids. Germline loops: CDR1 SGHAT, CDR2 FQNNGV. J was trimmed by 6 bases and V by 3 bases; bases with no gene match: 5. CDR3 loop: CASSFTGVSNIQYF. The CDR3, as DNA: TGTGCCAGCAGCTTCACAGGGGTATCAAACATTCAGTACTTC.

This clonotype was seen ten or more times. The chain couples TRBV29-1 to TRBJ2-1; D gene unclear. V gave up 7 bases and J gave up 9 bases, with 13 bases separating them. This CDR3 contains 11 residues. Germline lookup yields CDR1 SQVTM and CDR2 ANQGSEA. CDR3 in amino acids: CSAGPRGEQFF. CDR3 sequence (DNA): TGCAGCGCCGGGCCCCGCGGTGAGCAGTTCTTC.

J is TRBJ1-1 and V is TRBV28; the D is unclear. This CDR3 spans 14 amino acids. The germline V and J ends were trimmed by 6 bases and 1 base, with 12 bases remaining between them. CDR1 and CDR2 (germline): MDHEN, SYDVKM. CDR3 residues: CASRPDQWNTEAFF. CDR3 DNA sequence: TGTGCCAGCAGACCCGATCAATGGAACACTGAAGCTTTCTTT.

This clonotype was observed at least ten times. The chain carries TRBV5-6 and TRBJ2-5, with a tentative D call TRBD1 (5 bases). Looked up from germline, CDR1 is SGHDT and CDR2 is YYEEEE. Between the trimmed V and J ends, which lost 5 bases and 2 bases, there was a span of 13 bases. This CDR3 contains 14 residues. The CDR3 loop is CASSTQGKQETQYF. The CDR3 nucleotides are TGTGCCAGCAGTACTCAGGGAAAACAAGAGACCCAGTACTTC.

This clonotype has more than one count but fewer than ten. Given a much more abundant clone one base away, this may be a read error. This chain connects TRBV6-1 to TRBJ2-1; D uncertain. Germline lookup yields CDR1 MNHNS and CDR2 SASEGT. V lost 8 bases and J 0 bases, leaving 11 bases between the germline ends. The CDR3 runs 14 residues. The CDR3: CASPPISSYNEQFF. The CDR3 DNA reads TGTGCCAGCCCCCCCATTAGCTCCTACAATGAGCAGTTCTTC.

This clonotype was observed at least ten times. The chain carries TRBV5-1 and TRBJ1-2; D is perhaps TRBD1 (5 bases). The CDR3 consists of 13 residues. Per the germline V gene, CDR1 is SGHRS and CDR2 is YFSETQ. The V and J ends lost 0 bases and 3 bases respectively, with 6 bases between them. Here the CDR3 DNA reads TGCGCCAGCAGCTTGGCGACAGACTATGGCTACACCTTC. Translating it yields CASSLATDYGYTF.

This clonotype appeared a few times. The rearrangement joins TRBV30 to TRBJ2-7, with D uncertain. Trimming cost V 1 base and J 4 bases, with 11 bases left between them. The CDR3 is made up of 13 amino acids. Germline CDR1 is GTSNPN and CDR2 is SVGIG (reference sequence). The CDR3, as DNA: TGTGCCTGGAGTGAAGGTGTTCGTTACGAGCAGTACTTC. This encodes CAWSEGVRYEQYF.

The sample holds many counts of this clonotype. The chain has TRBV6-2 or TRBV6-3 and TRBJ1-1; the D is unclear. Germline CDR1 and CDR2: MNHEY and SVGEGT. V was cut by 2 bases and J by 1 base, with 17 bases left in between. CDR3 size: 17 residues. The CDR3 DNA reads as TGTGCCAGCAGTTACAAGATTCTACAGCGCAGGAACACTGAAGCTTTCTTT. It is translated as CASSYKILQRRNTEAFF.

Ten or more counts support this clonotype. The CDR3 sequence is CASSLGRREEQYF. The CDR3 nucleotides are TGTGCCAGCAGCTTAGGGCGCAGGGAAGAGCAGTACTTC. This chain uses TRBV7-6 with TRBJ2-7, with D possibly TRBD1 on 5 matching bases. The CDR3 is 13 residues long. The germline gives CDR1 SGHVS, CDR2 FNYEAQ. V was shortened by 1 base and J by 7 bases, with 11 bases between the two germline ends.

A few counts support this clonotype. CDR3 in amino acids: CASSYLPSGQNTEAFF. CDR3 DNA sequence: TGTGCCAGCAGTTACCTGCCCTCGGGACAGAACACTGAAGCTTTCTTT. The chain employs TRBV6-5 and TRBJ1-1; D is perhaps TRBD1 (6 bases). Germline CDR1 reads MNHEY; CDR2 reads SVGAGI. This CDR3 is 16 amino acids long. The V gene lost 2 bases and the J gene lost 1 base, with 14 bases spanning the gap.

The chain carries TRBV12-3 or TRBV12-4 and TRBJ2-5; D gene unclear. V was trimmed by 9 bases and J by 5 bases, leaving 10 bases between them. The CDR3 runs 11 residues. The CDR3 DNA follows: TGTGCCAGTGGCGGTCGGGAGACCCAGTACTTC. It codes for CASGGRETQYF.